The clone carrying this T cell receptor beta chain was found many times. The germline gives CDR1 SEHNR, CDR2 FQNEAQ (reference sequence). Trimming cost V 3 bases and J 5 bases, with 13 bases left between them. The CDR3 length is 14 residues. A library of TCRbeta sequences, prepared with unique molecular identifiers, was generated. In TCRdb, the PCR reads were re-called with MiXCR into one record per CDR3 protein. The profile shows just over 350,000 distinct CDR3 sequences, roughly 13% of them singletons. The data belong to a study of T-cell reconstitution after alpha-beta-depleted transplantation in children.

J is TRBJ2-5 and V is TRBV7-9; D possibly corresponds to TRBD2 (7 bases). This specimen consisted of PBMCs, obtained from the stem cell graft. The TCR comes from a human donor who donated a stem cell graft to a child with Fanconi anemia. The CDR3 region is CASSFGGPWETQYF. CDR3 sequence (DNA): TGTGCCAGCAGCTTCGGGGGGCCCTGGGAGACCCAGTACTTC.